One T cell receptor beta chain is described in this entry. The sample is drawn from a study of OX40 agonist ivuxolimab in advanced cancers. Per germline, CDR1 MGHRA and CDR2 YSYEKL. The CDR3 contains 14 residues. V was pared by 3 bases and J by 8 bases, with 13 bases between. TCRdb's copy holds only in-frame clones and misses some; the assay was immunoSEQ multiplex PCR. This table has around 15,000 clones, around 92% appearing once. This chain uses TRBV4-1 with TRBJ2-2, with TRBD2 as a possible D gene (6 bases). The clonotype originates from an adult with an advanced solid tumor such as melanoma, head and neck, liver or kidney cancer. This material consisted of CD4+ or CD8+ T cells sorted from blood, taken in a trial of the OX40 agonist ivuxolimab. The CDR3 loop is CASSQEGYGGELFF. The DNA for the CDR3 is TGCGCCAGCAGCCAGGAGGGATACGGGGGGGAGCTGTTTTTT.